These T cell receptor beta chains were read from a single sample in a study of blood T cell repertoires in COVID-19. Sequencing was performed with immunoSEQ multiplex PCR; in TCRdb, only in-frame clones are kept and a portion is missing. The data contain 70,000 to 100,000 clones, approximately 80% of them singletons. Specimen: peripheral blood. The receptors were gathered from a woman aged 80 or over with acute or convalescent COVID-19. CDR3s include the opening cysteine and the closing phenylalanine or tryptophan. The D gene is left open where the match is weak. Clone size is shown for a subset of rows, as once, few, many or a class of expanded clone.

clone size	D gene	V gene	J gene	CDR3 protein	CDR3 DNA
NA	NA	TRBV19	TRBJ2-5	CASSTRDFRGETQYF	TGTGCCAGTAGTACCCGGGACTTTCGAGGCGAGACCCAGTACTTC
NA	TRBD1	TRBV30	TRBJ2-4	CAWGGQGAGKNIQYF	TGTGCCTGGGGCGGACAGGGCGCCGGAAAAAACATTCAGTACTTC
few	TRBD2	TRBV11-2	TRBJ2-3	CASSLVPTSGGITDTQYF	TGTGCCAGCAGCTTAGTTCCGACTAGCGGGGGTATCACAGATACGCAGTATTTT
NA	TRBD2	TRBV9	TRBJ2-3	CASSARPGTSGGAGDTQYF	TGTGCCAGCAGCGCCCGTCCCGGGACTAGCGGGGGGGCCGGAGATACGCAGTATTTT
NA	TRBD1	TRBV6-5	TRBJ1-1	CASSTRTGGTEAFF	TGTGCCAGCAGTACACGGACAGGGGGCACTGAAGCTTTCTTT
few	NA	TRBV2	TRBJ1-2	CASSDPNRVGNYGYTF	TGTGCCAGCAGTGACCCCAACAGGGTTGGTAACTATGGCTACACCTTC
NA	TRBD2	TRBV4-2	TRBJ2-5	CASSQESGEETQYF	TGTGCCAGCAGCCAAGAAAGCGGGGAAGAGACCCAGTACTTC
NA	NA	TRBV4-1	TRBJ2-1	CASSQGVADSYNEQFF	TGCGCCAGCAGCCAAGGGGTAGCGGACTCCTACAATGAGCAGTTCTTC
NA	NA	TRBV7-2	TRBJ1-1	CASSPRTDRKAFF	TGTGCCAGCAGCCCCCGGACAGATCGGAAAGCTTTCTTT
few	TRBD2	TRBV19	TRBJ2-7	CASSIGLAGTYEQYF	TGTGCCAGTAGTATAGGACTAGCGGGGACCTACGAGCAGTACTTC
NA	TRBD1	TRBV5-4	TRBJ1-6	CASKGGDSPLHF	TGTGCCAGCAAAGGGGGCGATTCACCCCTCCACTTT
NA	NA	TRBV18	TRBJ1-1	CASSPLQENTEAFF	TGTGCCAGCTCACCGCTGCAGGAGAACACTGAAGCTTTCTTT
NA	NA	TRBV27	TRBJ2-2	CASSLTEANTGELFF	TGTGCCAGCAGTTTAACTGAAGCGAACACCGGGGAGCTGTTTTTT
NA	TRBD1	TRBV9	TRBJ2-2	CASSVRTGANTGELFF	TGTGCCAGCAGCGTCAGGACAGGGGCCAACACCGGGGAGCTGTTTTTT
NA	TRBD1	TRBV6-5	TRBJ2-3	CASRGDRGLTDTQYF	TGTGCCAGCAGGGGGGACAGGGGCCTGACAGATACGCAGTATTTT
few	TRBD2	TRBV9	TRBJ2-2	CASSPQTSRTGELFF	TGTGCCAGCAGCCCCCAGACTAGCAGAACCGGGGAGCTGTTTTTT
NA	NA	TRBV11-2	TRBJ1-5	CASSLDRGQPQHF	TGTGCCAGCAGCTTAGATCGGGGTCAGCCCCAGCATTTT
NA	TRBD1	TRBV6-6	TRBJ1-4	CASSRITPGQGVNEKLFF	TGTGCCAGCAGTCGAATTACACCAGGACAGGGGGTAAATGAAAAACTGTTTTTT
NA	NA	TRBV19	TRBJ1-1	CATAGQWTEAFF	TGTGCCACCGCAGGGCAATGGACTGAAGCTTTCTTT
NA	NA	TRBV5-4	TRBJ2-6	CASSFLVSGANVLTF	TGTGCCAGCAGCTTTCTAGTCTCTGGGGCCAACGTCCTGACTTTC